This is a list of T cell receptor beta chains from one sample in a study of cytomegalovirus exposure and HLA in healthy donors. Repertoires were generated with immunoSEQ multiplex PCR, while TCRdb's copy carries only in-frame clones and drops some. This sample has about 120,000 clones; approximately 86% occur once, and the top ten carry 4% to 5.5%. Sequenced sample: PBMCs. These receptors originate from a man between 18 and 29 years old in good health and CMV-seropositive. Each CDR3 is given with its conserved first and last residue. A D gene is named only where the DNA matches it firmly. Some rows mark clone size as missing; the rest say once, few, many or name a class of expanded clone.

>TRBJ1-2|-|TRBD1|TRBV28
CASTKQPGQGRRAYGYTF
>TRBJ2-3|-|-|TRBV5-1
CASSSPGGLTDTQYF
>TRBJ2-7|once|-|TRBV2
CASSEGFGRQSEQYF
>TRBJ2-5|-|TRBD1|TRBV28
CASSFRGQRETQYF
>TRBJ2-6|-|-|TRBV27
CASSSFPGSSGANVLTF
>TRBJ2-3|-|-|TRBV27
CASSLRDSVNTDTQYF
>TRBJ1-2|-|-|TRBV25-1
CASSEGLKNYGYTF
>TRBJ2-7|few|-|TRBV2
CASSRGSYEQYF
>TRBJ2-7|-|-|TRBV14
CASSQADRTRDEQYF
>TRBJ2-3|-|TRBD2|TRBV5-6
CASSFLGTSGGAHTQYF
>TRBJ2-3|-|-|TRBV5-6
CASSRVSTDTQYF
>TRBJ2-6|-|TRBD1|TRBV7-6
CASSLEQGESGANVLTF
>TRBJ2-7|-|TRBD2|TRBV10-3
CAISPGTRGYEQYF
>TRBJ2-1|-|-|TRBV5-1
CASSPSGLTYNEQFF
>TRBJ1-1|-|-|TRBV4-1
CASSQVPRAIAEAFF
>TRBJ2-3|-|TRBD2|TRBV7-8
CASSISGASTDTQYF
>TRBJ1-1|-|-|TRBV27
CASSLLGSEAFF
>TRBJ1-1|-|TRBD1|TRBV10-3
CAISEQGAVNTEAFF
>TRBJ1-4|-|TRBD1|TRBV27
CASSSTRGVVEKLFF
>TRBJ2-7|-|TRBD2|TRBV19
CASAARGTSGGFSYEQYF
>TRBJ2-5|-|TRBD1|TRBV20-1
CSSQGAETQYF
>TRBJ1-6|-|TRBD1|TRBV4-3
CASSQGGTAFNSPLHF
>TRBJ1-3|-|-|TRBV27
CASSLSRATGNTIYF
>TRBJ2-1|-|-|TRBV16
CASSQSTYNEQFF
>TRBJ2-5|-|-|TRBV29-1
CSTRHQETQYF
>TRBJ1-2|-|-|TRBV6-6
CASSYPAGSNYGYTF
>TRBJ2-7|-|-|TRBV29-1
CSVYTSPFRGEQYF
>TRBJ2-1|-|TRBD2|TRBV2
CASALAGSGNEQFF
>TRBJ2-3|-|-|TRBV30
CAWSVRDTQYF
>TRBJ1-3|once|-|TRBV7-9
CASSSRNVRGNTIYF
>TRBJ2-3|-|TRBD2|TRBV11-2
CASSLAGGRFLSVDTQYF
>TRBJ1-2|-|-|TRBV7-9
CASSQAGEGGYTF
>TRBJ2-5|few|TRBD1|TRBV11-3
CASSLKVGTGQETQYF
>TRBJ2-5|few|TRBD2|TRBV10-1
CASSEGGGDPQETQYF
>TRBJ2-5|-|-|TRBV28
CASSLGHETQYF
>TRBJ2-2|-|TRBD1|TRBV19
CASSNGWAGGTGELFF
>TRBJ2-3|-|TRBD2|TRBV6-4
CASSDIAGGGDTQYF
>TRBJ1-6|-|-|TRBV18
CASSVTTPPDSPLHF
>TRBJ2-3|once|-|TRBV4-1
CASSHEGRADTQYF
>TRBJ2-2|few|TRBD1|TRBV19
CASSAGTGGTGELFF
>TRBJ1-1|-|-|TRBV6-6
CASSPRGFMNTEAFF
>TRBJ2-7|once|-|TRBV6-6
CASSPAGYEQYF
>TRBJ1-1|once|TRBD1|TRBV11-2
CASGPGGLNTEAFF
>TRBJ2-7|once|TRBD1|TRBV5-1
CASSQGQGLRQYF